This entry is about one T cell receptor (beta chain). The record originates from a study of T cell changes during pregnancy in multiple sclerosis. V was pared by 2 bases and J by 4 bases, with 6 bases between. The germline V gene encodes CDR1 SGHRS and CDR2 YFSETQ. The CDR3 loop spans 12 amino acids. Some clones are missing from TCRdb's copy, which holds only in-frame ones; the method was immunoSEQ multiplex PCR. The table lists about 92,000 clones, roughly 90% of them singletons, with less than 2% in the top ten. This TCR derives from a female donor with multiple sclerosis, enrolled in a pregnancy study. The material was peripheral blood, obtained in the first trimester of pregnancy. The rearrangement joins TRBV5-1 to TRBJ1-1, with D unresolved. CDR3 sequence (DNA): TGCGCCAGCAGCTTTAGTCCCACTGAAGCTTTCTTT. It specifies CASSFSPTEAFF.